These 22 T cell receptor beta chains share one sample of origin, sequenced in a study of radiation and T cells in renal cell carcinoma. TCRdb's copy holds only in-frame clones and misses some; the assay was immunoSEQ multiplex PCR. This table has 100,000 to 150,000 clones, approximately 75% appearing once. Regarding time point: blood 2 weeks post-SBRT. Treatment: 15 Gy SBRT to primary tumor, nephrectomy 4 weeks later. Here the sequenced sample was blood, taken from a patient whose treatment included radiotherapy and nephrectomy. The receptor source for this set is a woman aged 55-70 years with renal cell carcinoma.

V and J are TRBV6-5 and TRBJ2-2; TRBD1 agrees at 8 bases. The CDR3 covers 15 residues. The ends lost 6 bases at V and 6 bases at J; junction bases unmatched: 9. In germline, CDR1 is MNHEY, CDR2 SVGAGI. The CDR3 loop reads CASSSNRGSAGELFF. The CDR3, as DNA: TGTGCCAGCAGCTCTAACAGGGGGTCGGCCGGGGAGCTGTTTTTT.

This sequence joins TRBV6-1 and TRBJ1-3; D gene unclear. This CDR3 has 14 amino acids. Trimming pared 6 bases from V and 1 base from J, leaving 10 bases between. CDR1 and CDR2 from the germline V gene are MNHNS and SASEGT. CDR3 nucleotide sequence: TGTGCCAGCAGGCTGACGGTATCTGGAAACACCATATATTTT. Protein product: CASRLTVSGNTIYF.

The chain uses TRBV27 and TRBJ2-2; no definite D call. Germline lookup yields CDR1 MNHEY and CDR2 SMNVEV (reference sequence). The CDR3 contains 13 residues. V was pared by 5 bases and J by 6 bases, with 10 bases between. CDR3 nucleotide sequence: TGTGCCAGCAGTCTTCTTGGAGCCGGGGAGCTGTTTTTT. It yields the protein CASSLLGAGELFF.

To note about this clone: At the DNA level, this CDR3 is encoded by other sequences in the same sample as well. The rearrangement joins TRBV6-5 to TRBJ1-5; perhaps TRBD1 as D (6 bases). The CDR3 spans 15 residues. Trimming removed 0 bases at V and 2 bases at J, with 8 bases between. Germline V gives CDR1 MNHEY, CDR2 SVGAGI. CDR3 bases: TGTGCCAGCAGTTACTCTCACAGGGGCAATCAGCCCCAGCATTTT. This translates into CASSYSHRGNQPQHF.

V usage is TRBV4-2 and J usage is TRBJ1-1; TRBD1 might be the D (5 bases). The ends were cut back, 0 bases at V and 2 bases at J, with 22 bases in the middle. The CDR3 is made up of 19 amino acids. Germline V lookup: CDR1 LGHNA, CDR2 YNFKEQ. CDR3: CASSQETRASGRVNTEAFF. CDR3 DNA sequence: TGTGCCAGCAGCCAAGAGACCAGGGCCTCAGGGAGGGTTAACACTGAAGCTTTCTTT.

V and J are TRBV19 and TRBJ1-1, with D unclear. The CDR3 runs 14 residues. Trimming took off 3 bases at V and 4 bases at J, with 12 bases between the two ends. Germline V CDR1 and CDR2: LNHDA, SQIVND (reference sequence). The CDR3 spells CASSISSEGTEAFF. The CDR3 DNA reads TGTGCCAGTAGTATTTCTTCTGAGGGCACTGAAGCTTTCTTT.

The rearrangement links TRBV19 to TRBJ1-5, with 9 positions matching TRBD1. The V gene end was trimmed by 8 bases and the J gene end by 1 base; junction bases not matched to a gene: 9. Germline V CDR1 and CDR2: LNHDA, SQIVND (reference sequence). The CDR3 has 16 amino acids. The CDR3 DNA follows: TGTGCCAGTCCAACAGGGGGCACGAGGAGCAATCAGCCCCAGCATTTT. Protein product: CASPTGGTRSNQPQHF.

The rearrangement links TRBV5-1 to TRBJ2-3, with 7 bases that match TRBD2. Germline CDR1 SGHRS, CDR2 YFSETQ. J was trimmed by 0 bases and V by 4 bases; bases with no gene match: 5. The CDR3 covers 15 residues. The DNA of the CDR3 is TGCGCCAGCAGCCCGGGACTACTTAGCACAGATACGCAGTATTTT. Translated: CASSPGLLSTDTQYF.

The chain's CDR3 is CSATSDYEQYF. The CDR3, as DNA: TGCAGTGCTACTAGCGACTACGAGCAGTACTTC. This chain uses TRBV20-1 with TRBJ2-7; D is possibly TRBD2 (6 bases). CDR3 length equals 11 residues. Per the germline V gene, CDR1 is DFQATT and CDR2 is SNEGSKA (reference sequence). V lost 4 bases to trimming and J lost 3 bases, with 7 bases between them.

V gene TRBV5-1 combines with J gene TRBJ1-1, with no clear D. This CDR3 region has 14 residues. Trimming shortened V by 4 bases and J by 2 bases, and 12 bases separated the two germline ends. Germline lookup yields CDR1 SGHRS and CDR2 YFSETQ. CDR3 bases: TGCGCCAGCAGCCCCAGGACGGCTAACACTGAAGCTTTCTTT. It yields the protein CASSPRTANTEAFF.

The rearrangement links TRBV28 to TRBJ1-5; TRBD1 might be the D (6 bases). V was trimmed by 6 bases and J by 0 bases, leaving 18 bases between them. Germline V gene sequence: CDR1 MDHEN, CDR2 SYDVKM. This CDR3 spans 17 amino acids. The DNA of the CDR3 is TGTGCCAGCAGGAGCCAAGTTGGACAGTATAGCAATCAGCCCCAGCATTTT. Protein: CASRSQVGQYSNQPQHF.

The V call is TRBV11-2, the J call TRBJ2-7; unclear D gene. This CDR3 has 13 amino acids. Deletions cut 3 bases from V and 7 bases from J, with 13 bases between. Per germline, CDR1 SGHAT and CDR2 FQNNGV. The CDR3 protein is CASSFARLGEQYF. For the CDR3, the DNA is TGTGCCAGCAGCTTCGCCAGGCTGGGAGAGCAGTACTTC.

The chain employs TRBV7-9 and TRBJ2-7; TRBD1 aligns across 9 bases. The J segment lost 6 bases and the V segment lost 2 bases, leaving 8 bases of the junction unmatched. CDR1 is SEHNR, CDR2 FQNEAQ, per germline (reference sequence). The CDR3 totals 15 residues. The CDR3 DNA reads TGTGCCAGCAGCTTACTATGGGACAGGGACTCCGAGCAGTACTTC. It translates to CASSLLWDRDSEQYF.

The CDR3 region has the DNA TGTGCCAGCAGTGTCACCACCCTCCCCCGGGCGGCGGAAGAATATGGCTACACCTTC. The encoded protein is CASSVTTLPRAAEEYGYTF. The chain carries TRBV6-1 and TRBJ1-2; D is unclear. CDR1 and CDR2 from the germline V gene are MNHNS and SASEGT. This CDR3 region has 19 residues. V lost 4 bases and J 5 bases, leaving 29 bases between the germline ends.

The V and J genes are TRBV6-4 and TRBJ1-5; the D is unclear. The CDR3 loop spans 14 amino acids. Germline values: CDR1 MRHNA, CDR2 SNTAGT. V was trimmed by 4 bases and J by 4 bases, leaving 11 bases between them. This CDR3 reads CASSADGGNQPQHF. As DNA, the CDR3 is TGTGCCAGCAGTGCGGACGGCGGAAATCAGCCCCAGCATTTT.

The V and J genes are TRBV7-2 and TRBJ2-3, with D maybe TRBD1 (5 bases). CDR1 and CDR2 (germline): SGHTA, FQGNSA. The ends were cut back, 5 bases at V and 6 bases at J, with 15 bases in the middle. The CDR3 contains 14 residues. This CDR3 is CASSPRQYTDTQYF. The DNA of the CDR3 is TGTGCCAGCAGCCCCAGACAGTATACGGATACGCAGTATTTT.

DNA of the CDR3: TGTGCCGGGCGGGGGGGCCCATATGCAACTAATGAAAAACTGTTTTTT. This codes for CAGRGGPYATNEKLFF. The chain carries TRBV28 and TRBJ1-4; D perhaps matches TRBD1 (6 bases). Germline V gene data show CDR1 as MDHEN and CDR2 as SYDVKM. V dropped 11 bases and J dropped 0 bases, with 19 bases sitting between them. This CDR3 comprises 16 residues.

This chain uses TRBV28 with TRBJ1-3; D may be TRBD1 (6 bases). The V gene lost 4 bases and the J gene lost 0 bases, with 16 bases spanning the gap. The CDR3 has 17 residues. CDR1 is MDHEN and CDR2 is SYDVKM in the germline V gene. In nucleotides, the CDR3 is TGTGCCAGCAGTTCCAACCGGGACACTCTCTCTGGAAACACCATATATTTT. It specifies CASSSNRDTLSGNTIYF. The whole variable domain, remainder taken from reference TRBV28 and TRBJ1-3, is DVKVTQSSRYLVKRTGEKVFLECVQDMDHENMFWYRQDPGLGLRLIYFSYDVKMKEKGDIPEGYSVSREKKERFSLILESASTNQTSMYLCASSSNRDTLSGNTIYFGEGSWLTVV.

This clone was recorded once. The genes are TRBV5-1 and TRBJ2-1, with D perhaps matching TRBD1 (6 bases). The CDR3 consists of 16 residues. Germline V gene data show CDR1 as SGHRS and CDR2 as YFSETQ. V was cut by 4 bases and J by 0 bases, with 14 bases left in between. CDR3 loop: CASSLGDRSSYNEQFF. DNA of the CDR3: TGCGCCAGCAGCCTCGGAGACAGGAGCTCCTACAATGAGCAGTTCTTC. Full variable domain (outside the CDR3, taken from reference TRBV5-1 and TRBJ2-1): KAGVTQTPRYLIKTRGQQVTLSCSPISGHRSVSWYQQTPGQGLQFLFEYFSETQRNKGNFPGRFSGRQFSNSRSEMNVSTLELGDSALYLCASSLGDRSSYNEQFFGPGTRLTVL.

This chain connects TRBV18 to TRBJ1-1; D gene unclear. CDR3 length equals 16 residues. The germline V and J ends were trimmed by 6 bases and 2 bases, with 19 bases remaining between them. Germline V CDR1 and CDR2: KGHSH, LQKENI. The CDR3 region is CASSPIPRSINTEAFF. Written as DNA, the CDR3 is TGTGCCAGCTCTCCAATCCCTCGGTCTATCAACACTGAAGCTTTCTTT. The variable domain in full, with the rest retrieved from reference TRBV18 and TRBJ1-1, is NAGVMQNPRHLVRRRGQEARLRCSPMKGHSHVYWYRQLPEEGLKFMVYLQKENIIDESGMPKERFSAEFPKEGPSILRIQQVVRGDSAAYFCASSPIPRSINTEAFFGQGTRLTVV.

V is TRBV28 and J is TRBJ2-5; 7 bases are shared with TRBD1. CDR1 and CDR2 from the germline V gene are MDHEN and SYDVKM. The CDR3 is 16 amino acids. The J segment lost 3 bases and the V segment lost 5 bases, leaving 12 bases of the junction unmatched. In nucleotides, the CDR3 is TGTGCCAGCAGTAGTACCTACGGGACAGTGAAAGAGACCCAGTACTTC. Translation gives CASSSTYGTVKETQYF.

This clone was seen once. The chain recombines TRBV28 with TRBJ1-5; 9 bases are shared with TRBD1. The CDR3 covers 17 residues. Germline V CDR1 and CDR2: MDHEN, SYDVKM. V shed 6 bases, J shed 4 bases, and the junction held 13 bases outside the gene matches. The CDR3 region has the DNA TGTGCCAGCAGCCTGAGTATTGGGACAGGGTCGAATCAGCCCCAGCATTTT. Encoded protein: CASSLSIGTGSNQPQHF.